This T cell receptor beta chain appears in the sequencing data of a study of blood T cell repertoires in COVID-19. In the study overall: The study drew acute and convalescent COVID-19 samples from the United States, Italy and Spain. T cells, B-cell-depleted T cells, or PBMCs provided the cDNA or gDNA that served as material.

Original methodology: Using reference gene primer amplification, nucleated cell counts were estimated. The table came from immunoSEQ multiplex PCR; TCRdb's copy has only in-frame clones and leaves some out. Clone size and the V and J calls come from that table; the DNA yielded D and trimming. The sample includes fewer than 300,000 clones, around nine tenths of them seen just once. The sequence came from a man aged 35-49 years who had recovered from COVID-19. The specimen was peripheral blood.

This CDR3 is CSDGGTEAFF. For the CDR3, the DNA is TGCAGTGACGGAGGGACTGAAGCTTTCTTT. The V gene is TRBV29-1, the J gene TRBJ1-1, with no clear D. Germline V gives CDR1 SQVTM, CDR2 ANQGSEA. The CDR3 runs to 10 residues.